Following are 5 T cell receptor beta chains from one sample sequenced in a study of cytomegalovirus exposure and HLA in healthy donors. The PCR made use of 60 Vbeta and 13 Jbeta primers. The method was immunoSEQ multiplex PCR; TCRdb's version includes in-frame clones alone and lacks a portion of them. Of approximately 170,000 clones listed, approximately 77% were seen once; the top ten hold about 1.6%. Sequenced sample: PBMCs. The receptors derive from a male donor in good health and CMV-seronegative.

This chain joins TRBV2 and TRBJ1-2; TRBD1 matches 9 bases. The CDR3 runs 14 residues. Germline V CDR1 and CDR2: SNHLY, FYNNEI. J was trimmed by 6 bases and V by 4 bases; bases with no gene match: 6. The DNA for the CDR3 is TGTGCCAGCAGTGGCGGGACAGGGTTGGATGGCTACACCTTC. Encoded protein: CASSGGTGLDGYTF.

The V call is TRBV28, the J call TRBJ2-5, with 7 bases aligning to TRBD1. The DNA end is a closer match to TRBJ2-7, so the J assignment may be wrong. The CDR3 runs 15 residues. Germline lookup yields CDR1 MDHEN and CDR2 SYDVKM. CDR3 amino acids: CASTPIGGLSYEQYF. The CDR3 coding sequence is TGTGCCAGCACCCCGATAGGGGGCCTCTCCTACGAGCAGTACTTC.

This chain connects TRBV9 to TRBJ1-3; no clear D. V lost 4 bases and J 0 bases, leaving 11 bases between the germline ends. CDR1 and CDR2 from the germline V gene are SGDLS and YYNGEE. The CDR3 covers 15 residues. DNA of the CDR3: TGTGCCAGCAGCCCAGGTCCCGACTCTGGAAACACCATATATTTT. Translation: CASSPGPDSGNTIYF.

The chain employs TRBV6-5 and TRBJ2-1, with TRBD2 matching 9 bases. The CDR3 length is 15 residues. V was pared by 6 bases and J by 3 bases, with 6 bases of the junction left unmatched. The V gene's germline CDR1 is MNHEY and CDR2 SVGAGI. CDR3 loop: CASSLTSGFYNEQFF. As DNA, the CDR3 is TGTGCCAGCAGCTTAACTAGCGGGTTCTACAATGAGCAGTTCTTC.

The chain has TRBV10-3 and TRBJ2-3; TRBD2 matches at 7 bases. CDR1 is ENHRY, CDR2 SYGVKD, per germline. J gave up 4 bases and V 5 bases, and 3 bases lay outside the gene matches. The CDR3 length is 13 residues. CDR3 sequence reads: CAISWGGSDTQYF. CDR3 bases: TGTGCCATCAGTTGGGGGGGGTCAGATACGCAGTATTTT.